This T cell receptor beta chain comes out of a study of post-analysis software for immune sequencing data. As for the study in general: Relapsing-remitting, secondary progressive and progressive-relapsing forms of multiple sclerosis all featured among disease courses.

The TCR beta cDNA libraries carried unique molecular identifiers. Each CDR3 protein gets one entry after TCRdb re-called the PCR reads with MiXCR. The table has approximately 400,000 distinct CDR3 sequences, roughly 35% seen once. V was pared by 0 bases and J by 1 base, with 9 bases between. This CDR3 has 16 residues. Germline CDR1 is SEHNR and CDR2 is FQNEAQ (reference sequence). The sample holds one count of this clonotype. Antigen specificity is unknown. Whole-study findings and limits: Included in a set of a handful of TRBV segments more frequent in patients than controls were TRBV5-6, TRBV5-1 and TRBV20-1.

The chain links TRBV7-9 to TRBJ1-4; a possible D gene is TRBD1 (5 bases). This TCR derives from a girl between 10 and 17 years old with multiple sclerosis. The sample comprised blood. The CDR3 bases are TGTGCCAGCAGCTTAGCCCCGGGGGGAACTAATGAAAAACTGTTTTTT. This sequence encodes CASSLAPGGTNEKLFF.